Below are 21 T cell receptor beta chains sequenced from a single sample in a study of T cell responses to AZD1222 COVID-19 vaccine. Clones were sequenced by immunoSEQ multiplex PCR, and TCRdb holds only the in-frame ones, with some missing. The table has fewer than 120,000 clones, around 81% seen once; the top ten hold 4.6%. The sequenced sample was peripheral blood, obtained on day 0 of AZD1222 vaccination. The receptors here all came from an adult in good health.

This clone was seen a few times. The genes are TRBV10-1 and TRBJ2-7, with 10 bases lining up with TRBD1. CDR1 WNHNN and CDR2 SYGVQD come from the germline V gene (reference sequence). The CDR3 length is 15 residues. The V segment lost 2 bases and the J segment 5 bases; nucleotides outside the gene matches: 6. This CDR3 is CASSEPPGTGDEQYF. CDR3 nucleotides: TGCGCCAGCAGTGAGCCGCCCGGGACAGGGGACGAGCAGTACTTC.

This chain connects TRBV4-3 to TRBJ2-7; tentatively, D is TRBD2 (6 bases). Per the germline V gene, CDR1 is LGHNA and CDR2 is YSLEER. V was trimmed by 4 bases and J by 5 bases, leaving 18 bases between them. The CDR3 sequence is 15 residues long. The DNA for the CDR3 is TGCGCCAGCAGCCTGTATCCTGGAGGGAGCGACGAGCAGTACTTC. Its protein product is CASSLYPGGSDEQYF.

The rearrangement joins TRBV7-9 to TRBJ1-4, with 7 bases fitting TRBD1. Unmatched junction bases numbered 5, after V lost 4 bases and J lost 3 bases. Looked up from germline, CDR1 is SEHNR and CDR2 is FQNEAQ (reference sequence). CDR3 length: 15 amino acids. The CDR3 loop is CASSSTGVPNEKLFF. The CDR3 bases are TGTGCCAGCAGCTCTACAGGGGTTCCTAATGAAAAACTGTTTTTT.

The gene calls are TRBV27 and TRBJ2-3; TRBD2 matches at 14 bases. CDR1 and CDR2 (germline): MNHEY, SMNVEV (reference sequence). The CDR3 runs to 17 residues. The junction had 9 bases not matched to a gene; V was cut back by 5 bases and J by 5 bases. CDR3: CASSTGTSGRWGDTQYF. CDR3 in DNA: TGTGCCAGCAGTACAGGGACTAGCGGGAGATGGGGAGATACGCAGTATTTT.

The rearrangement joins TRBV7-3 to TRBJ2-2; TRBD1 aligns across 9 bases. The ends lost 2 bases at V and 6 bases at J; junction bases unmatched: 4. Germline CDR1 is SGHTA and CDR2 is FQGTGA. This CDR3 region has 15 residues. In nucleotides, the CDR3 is TGTGCCAGCAGCTTAGGGACAGGGTTGTCCGGGGAGCTGTTTTTT. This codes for CASSLGTGLSGELFF.

CDR3 in amino acids: CASSLVQGYEQYF. The CDR3 bases are TGTGCCAGCAGTTTGGTCCAGGGCTACGAGCAGTACTTC. V usage is TRBV12-3 or TRBV12-4 and J usage is TRBJ2-7; perhaps TRBD1 as D (5 bases). This CDR3 comprises 13 residues. V dropped 3 bases and J dropped 3 bases, with 9 bases sitting between them.

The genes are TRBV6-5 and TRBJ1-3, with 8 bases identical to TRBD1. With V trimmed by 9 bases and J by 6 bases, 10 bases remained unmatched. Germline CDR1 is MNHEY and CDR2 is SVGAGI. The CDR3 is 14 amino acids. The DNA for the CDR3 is TGTGCCAGGGGCACAGGGGGTTTTGAAAACACCATATATTTT. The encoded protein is CARGTGGFENTIYF.

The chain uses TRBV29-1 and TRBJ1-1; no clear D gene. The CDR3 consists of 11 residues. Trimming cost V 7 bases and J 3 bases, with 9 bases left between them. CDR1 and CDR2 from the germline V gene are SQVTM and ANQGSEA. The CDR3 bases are TGCAGCGGCCGGGTCTACACTGAAGCTTTCTTT. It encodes CSGRVYTEAFF.

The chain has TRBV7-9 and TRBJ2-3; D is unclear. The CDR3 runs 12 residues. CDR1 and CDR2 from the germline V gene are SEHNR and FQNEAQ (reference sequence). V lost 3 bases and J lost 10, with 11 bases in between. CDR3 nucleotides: TGTGCCAGCAGCTTCTGGGAAACGGCGCAGTATTTT. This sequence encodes CASSFWETAQYF.

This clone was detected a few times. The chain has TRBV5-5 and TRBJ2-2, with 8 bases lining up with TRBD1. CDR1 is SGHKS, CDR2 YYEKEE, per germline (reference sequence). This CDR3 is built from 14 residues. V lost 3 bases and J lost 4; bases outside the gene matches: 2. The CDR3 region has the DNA TGTGCCAGCAGCTGGGACAGGAGCACCGGGGAGCTGTTTTTT. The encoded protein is CASSWDRSTGELFF. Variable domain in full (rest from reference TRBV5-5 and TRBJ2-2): DAGVTQSPTHLIKTRGQQVTLRCSPISGHKSVSWYQQVLGQGPQFIFQYYEKEERGRGNFPDRFSARQFPNYSSELNVNALLLGDSALYLCASSWDRSTGELFFGEGSRLTVL.

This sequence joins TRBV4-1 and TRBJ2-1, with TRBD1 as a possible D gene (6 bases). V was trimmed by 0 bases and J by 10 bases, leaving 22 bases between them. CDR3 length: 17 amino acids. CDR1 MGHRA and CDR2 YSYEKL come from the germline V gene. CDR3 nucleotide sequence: TGCGCCAGCAGCCAAGACGCCAGGGGCTCGGGGTTTTGGGAGCAGTTCTTC. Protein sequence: CASSQDARGSGFWEQFF.

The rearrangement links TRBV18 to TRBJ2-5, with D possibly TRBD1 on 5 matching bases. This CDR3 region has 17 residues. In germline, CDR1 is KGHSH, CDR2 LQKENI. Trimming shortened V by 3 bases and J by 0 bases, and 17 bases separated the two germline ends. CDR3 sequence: CASSPFSRQGYQETQYF. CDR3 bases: TGTGCCAGCTCACCTTTTAGTCGGCAGGGTTACCAAGAGACCCAGTACTTC. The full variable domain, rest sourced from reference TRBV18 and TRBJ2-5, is NAGVMQNPRHLVRRRGQEARLRCSPMKGHSHVYWYRQLPEEGLKFMVYLQKENIIDESGMPKERFSAEFPKEGPSILRIQQVVRGDSAAYFCASSPFSRQGYQETQYFGPGTRLLVL.

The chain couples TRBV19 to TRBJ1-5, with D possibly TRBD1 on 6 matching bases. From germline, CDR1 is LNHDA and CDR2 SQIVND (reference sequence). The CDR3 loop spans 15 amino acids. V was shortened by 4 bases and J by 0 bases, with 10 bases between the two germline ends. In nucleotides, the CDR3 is TGTGCCAGTAGTAGGGGGACATATAGCAATCAGCCCCAGCATTTT. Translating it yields CASSRGTYSNQPQHF.

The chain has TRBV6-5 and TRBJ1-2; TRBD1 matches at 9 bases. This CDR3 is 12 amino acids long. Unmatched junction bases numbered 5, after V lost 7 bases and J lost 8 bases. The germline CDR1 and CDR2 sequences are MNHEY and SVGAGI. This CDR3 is CASNPGQGGYTF. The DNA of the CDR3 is TGTGCCAGCAACCCGGGACAGGGAGGCTACACCTTC.

The CDR3 is CASSLVLAYQETQYF. The CDR3 DNA reads TGTGCCAGCAGCTTAGTCCTAGCGTACCAAGAGACCCAGTACTTC. J is TRBJ2-5 and V is TRBV7-2; possibly TRBD2 for D (6 bases). Trimming removed 1 base from V and 0 bases from J, with 9 bases in between. The V gene's germline CDR1 is SGHTA and CDR2 FQGNSA. The CDR3 sequence is 15 residues long.

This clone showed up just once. In DNA, the CDR3 is TGTGCCAGCAGTCAAGGACAGGGAGGTAATTCACCCCTCCACTTT. Encoded protein: CASSQGQGGNSPLHF. The chain couples TRBV28 to TRBJ1-6; 8 nucleotides match TRBD1. The junction had 6 bases not matched to a gene; V was cut back by 5 bases and J by 6 bases. CDR3 length: 15 amino acids. CDR1 is MDHEN, CDR2 SYDVKM, per germline.

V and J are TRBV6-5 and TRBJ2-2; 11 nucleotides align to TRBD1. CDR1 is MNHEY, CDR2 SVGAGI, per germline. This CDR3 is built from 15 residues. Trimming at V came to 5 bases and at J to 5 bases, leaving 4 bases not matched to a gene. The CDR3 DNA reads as TGTGCCAGCAGTCCGGGACAGGGGGTTACCGGGGAGCTGTTTTTT. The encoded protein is CASSPGQGVTGELFF.

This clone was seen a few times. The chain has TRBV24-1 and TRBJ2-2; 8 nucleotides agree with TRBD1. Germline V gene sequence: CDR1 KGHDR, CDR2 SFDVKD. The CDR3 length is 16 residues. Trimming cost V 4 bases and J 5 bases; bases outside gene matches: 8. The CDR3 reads CATSDPGQGGTGELFF. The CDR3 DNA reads TGTGCCACCAGTGACCCTGGACAGGGTGGGACCGGGGAGCTGTTTTTT.

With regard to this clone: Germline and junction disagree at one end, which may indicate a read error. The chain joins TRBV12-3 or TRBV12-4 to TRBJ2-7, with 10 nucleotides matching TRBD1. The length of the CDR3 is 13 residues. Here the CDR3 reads CASSSTGGYEQHF. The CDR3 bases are TGTGCCAGCAGTTCGACAGGGGGCTACGAGCAGCACTTC.

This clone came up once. The CDR3 bases are TGTGCCAGCAGTTACTCGACCAGATTGGGAGAAAAACTGTTTTTT. This gives the protein CASSYSTRLGEKLFF. The V gene is TRBV6-5, the J gene TRBJ1-4; D ambiguous. Germline V gene lookup returns CDR1 MNHEY and CDR2 SVGAGI. V lost 0 bases, J lost 8 bases, and 13 bases lay in between. The CDR3 is made up of 15 amino acids.

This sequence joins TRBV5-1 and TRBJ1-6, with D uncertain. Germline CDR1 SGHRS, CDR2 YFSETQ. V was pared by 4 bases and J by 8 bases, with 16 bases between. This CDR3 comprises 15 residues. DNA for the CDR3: TGCGCCAGCAGCGTGCGGACGGCGAGGGATTCACCCCTCCACTTT. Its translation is CASSVRTARDSPLHF.